This T cell receptor (beta chain) is drawn from a study of T-cell memory formation after mild COVID-19. Study results and limitations: A second wave of clones peaked on day 37, and their SARS-CoV-2 specificity went unconfirmed.

Trimming cost V 2 bases and J 4 bases; bases outside gene matches: 13. Per the germline V gene, CDR1 is SGHTA and CDR2 is FQGNSA. This CDR3 is built from 20 residues. This clonotype was recorded a few times. What it binds is not known. Constant-segment-primed 5'RACE gave TCR alpha and TCR beta cDNA libraries with sample barcodes and UMIs. TCRdb processed the 5' RACE reads anew with MiXCR; each CDR3 protein has one entry. The sample has about 350,000 distinct CDR3 sequences; roughly 13% are singletons. The sequenced material came from PBMCs or a T cell subset sorted from them (not recorded which). This chain joins TRBV7-2 and TRBJ2-3, with 15 nucleotides matching TRBD2. This TCR was recovered from a man younger than 30 who had mild COVID-19 (a few samples of this study predate the infection). Cell type and time point are not known. The CDR3 DNA follows: TGTGCCAGCAGCTTACGATGGACTAGCGGGGGGGCCGGAGCAGCAGATACGCAGTATTTT. Its protein product is CASSLRWTSGGAGAADTQYF.